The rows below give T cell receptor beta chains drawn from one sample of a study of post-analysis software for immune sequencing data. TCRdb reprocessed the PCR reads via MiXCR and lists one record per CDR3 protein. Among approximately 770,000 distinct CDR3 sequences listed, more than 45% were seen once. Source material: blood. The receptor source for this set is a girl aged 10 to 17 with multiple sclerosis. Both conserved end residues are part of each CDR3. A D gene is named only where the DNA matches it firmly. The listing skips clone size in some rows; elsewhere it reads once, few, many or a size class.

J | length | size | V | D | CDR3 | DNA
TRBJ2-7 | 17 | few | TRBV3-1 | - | CASSHKPGGSGLYEQYF | TGTGCCAGCAGCCATAAACCTGGGGGCAGTGGGCTCTACGAGCAGTACTTC
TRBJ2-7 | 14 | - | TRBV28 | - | CASTSTRSSYEQYF | TGTGCCAGCACCTCTACTAGAAGCTCCTACGAGCAGTACTTC
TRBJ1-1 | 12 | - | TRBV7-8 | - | CASSAGYTEAFF | TGTGCCAGCAGCGCCGGGTACACTGAAGCTTTCTTT
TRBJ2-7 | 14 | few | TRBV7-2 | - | CASSLTSRSYEQYF | TGTGCCAGCAGCTTGACTAGTCGCTCCTACGAGCAGTACTTC
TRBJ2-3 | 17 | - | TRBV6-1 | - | CASSPHRDRKLTDTQYF | TGTGCCAGCAGTCCTCACCGCGACAGAAAGCTCACAGATACGCAGTATTTT
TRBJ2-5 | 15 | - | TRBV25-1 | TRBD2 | CASTRTSGLQETQYF | TGTGCCAGCACCCGGACTAGCGGATTACAAGAGACCCAGTACTTC
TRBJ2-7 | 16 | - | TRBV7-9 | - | CASSRLDAADHYEQYF | TGTGCCAGCAGCCGTTTGGACGCGGCAGACCACTACGAGCAGTACTTC
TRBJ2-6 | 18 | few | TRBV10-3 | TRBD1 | CAISELGQGVFGANVLTF | TGTGCCATCAGTGAGCTTGGACAGGGTGTCTTTGGGGCCAACGTCCTGACTTTC
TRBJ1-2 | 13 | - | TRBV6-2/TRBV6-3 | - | CASTLQGHYGYTF | TGTGCCAGCACGCTACAGGGACACTATGGCTACACCTTC
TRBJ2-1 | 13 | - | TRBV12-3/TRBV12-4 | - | CASRRLEQGEQFF | TGTGCCAGCAGGCGACTGGAACAGGGTGAGCAGTTCTTC
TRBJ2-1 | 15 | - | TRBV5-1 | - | CASSEDLGHYNEQFF | TGCGCCAGCAGCGAGGACTTAGGCCACTACAATGAGCAGTTCTTC
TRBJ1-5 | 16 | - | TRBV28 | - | CASSPWGGPGNQPQHF | TGTGCCAGCAGTCCCTGGGGGGGGCCGGGCAATCAGCCCCAGCATTTT
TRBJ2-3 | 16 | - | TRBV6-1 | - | CASSGPPGLFTDTQYF | TGTGCCAGCAGTGGCCCTCCGGGACTGTTCACAGATACGCAGTATTTT
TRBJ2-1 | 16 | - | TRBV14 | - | CASSQDHGSPFGEQFF | TGTGCCAGCAGCCAAGACCACGGGAGTCCCTTTGGGGAGCAGTTCTTC
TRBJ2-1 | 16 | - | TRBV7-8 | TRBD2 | CASSREAGGPNHEQFF | TGTGCCAGCAGCCGAGAAGCGGGAGGGCCAAACCATGAGCAGTTCTTC
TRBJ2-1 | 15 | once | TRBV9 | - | CASSVAGDSFNEQFF | TGTGCCAGCAGCGTAGCGGGGGACTCCTTCAATGAGCAGTTCTTC
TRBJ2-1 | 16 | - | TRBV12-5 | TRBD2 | CASGLVRASGNNEQFF | TGTGCTAGTGGTTTGGTACGCGCTAGCGGCAACAATGAGCAGTTCTTC
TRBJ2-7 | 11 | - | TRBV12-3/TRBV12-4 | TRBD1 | CASRWDSEQYF | TGTGCCAGCAGGTGGGACAGCGAGCAGTACTTC